This T cell receptor beta chain derives from a study of blood T cell repertoires in COVID-19. Study-level information: Sources were T cells, B-cell-depleted T cells, or PBMCs; the material itself was cDNA or gDNA.

In the original processing: Counts of nucleated cells, estimated from reference gene primer amplification, were obtained. TCRdb's table, derived via immunoSEQ multiplex PCR, lists solely in-frame clones and lacks some. The V and J calls and the clone size are those of that table, but D and trimming were determined from the DNA. The sample lists roughly 100,000 clones, approximately 92% occurring once. CDR1 MNHEY and CDR2 SVGAGI come from the germline V gene. CDR3 size: 13 residues. The clonotype comes from a woman in her 50s with COVID-19, enrolled during active disease. The sequencing input was peripheral blood. The chain uses TRBV6-5 and TRBJ2-7; possible D gene TRBD1, 6 bases. As DNA, the CDR3 is TGTGCGCTAGGACAGATGCTGACCTACGAGCAGTACTTC. Translated: CALGQMLTYEQYF.